These T cell receptor beta chains were read from a single sample in a study of T cells in Graves' hyperthyroidism and ophthalmopathy. MiXCR, run by TCRdb on the multiplex PCR reads, gives a single entry per CDR3 protein. The sample includes hundreds of thousands of distinct CDR3 sequences, about 20% seen only once; the top ten take 40% to 50%. Specimen: blood. Receptor source: a middle-aged man with Graves' ophthalmopathy. The CDR3 runs from the conserved cysteine through the conserved F or W. D genes are given only for firm matches. Only part of the rows carry a size: once, few, many, or a class if the clone is expanded.

CDR3 DNA: TGTGCCAGTATTTTGCGAGGGACAGGGCCCCACTATGGCTACACCTTC; CDR3 protein: CASILRGTGPHYGYTF; clone size: NA; J gene: TRBJ1-2; D gene: TRBD1; V gene: TRBV19
CDR3 DNA: TGTGCCAATCACCGGGACCCCGTCGGGGAGCAGTTCTTC; CDR3 protein: CANHRDPVGEQFF; clone size: NA; J gene: TRBJ2-1; D gene: NA; V gene: TRBV12-3/TRBV12-4
CDR3 DNA: TGTGCCAGCAGCCCCCGACAGGTCCACGAGCAGTACTTC; CDR3 protein: CASSPRQVHEQYF; clone size: NA; J gene: TRBJ2-7; D gene: NA; V gene: TRBV14
CDR3 DNA: TGTGCCAGCTCCCAACTAGCGGGCACCGGGGAGCTGTTTTTT; CDR3 protein: CASSQLAGTGELFF; clone size: NA; J gene: TRBJ2-2; D gene: TRBD2; V gene: TRBV6-4
CDR3 DNA: TGTGCCATCAGTGACTCTAGCTTGGGGCTCGAAAGGGGCTACACCTTC; CDR3 protein: CAISDSSLGLERGYTF; clone size: many; J gene: TRBJ1-2; D gene: NA; V gene: TRBV10-3
CDR3 DNA: TGTGCCAGCAGCTCCCCACTTCTCCCCGGGACACAAGAGACCCAGTACTTC; CDR3 protein: CASSSPLLPGTQETQYF; clone size: few; J gene: TRBJ2-5; D gene: NA; V gene: TRBV7-9
CDR3 DNA: TGTGCCAGCAGCTCTGGACTAGCGGGATTGGGTCGGACCCAGTACTTC; CDR3 protein: CASSSGLAGLGRTQYF; clone size: many; J gene: TRBJ2-5; D gene: TRBD2; V gene: TRBV7-2
CDR3 DNA: TGTGCCAGCAGTGTAATTCGGGACAGGCCCCGCTATGGCTACACCTTC; CDR3 protein: CASSVIRDRPRYGYTF; clone size: NA; J gene: TRBJ1-2; D gene: TRBD1; V gene: TRBV6-9
CDR3 DNA: TGTGCCAGCAGCGACAGTGCCAATCAGCCCCAGCATTTT; CDR3 protein: CASSDSANQPQHF; clone size: few; J gene: TRBJ1-5; D gene: NA; V gene: TRBV7-2
CDR3 DNA: TGTGCCAGCAGTGTCCCCCAAGGGCAGTACTTC; CDR3 protein: CASSVPQGQYF; clone size: few; J gene: TRBJ2-7; D gene: NA; V gene: TRBV6-1
CDR3 DNA: TGTGCCACCCAGAGCATGGGACTGGGAGGGGAGACCCAGTACTTC; CDR3 protein: CATQSMGLGGETQYF; clone size: NA; J gene: TRBJ2-5; D gene: TRBD2; V gene: TRBV5-6
CDR3 DNA: TGTGCCAGCTCAGAAGTCGGGACTAGCGGCGCAGATACGCAGTATTTT; CDR3 protein: CASSEVGTSGADTQYF; clone size: many; J gene: TRBJ2-3; D gene: TRBD2; V gene: TRBV18
CDR3 DNA: TGTGCCAGCAGCGAGGGTACTAGCGGGTTCTACGAGCAGTACTTC; CDR3 protein: CASSEGTSGFYEQYF; clone size: NA; J gene: TRBJ2-7; D gene: TRBD2; V gene: TRBV7-9
CDR3 DNA: TGTGCCAGCAGTGTCGTTAATCAGCCCCAGCATTTT; CDR3 protein: CASSVVNQPQHF; clone size: NA; J gene: TRBJ1-5; D gene: NA; V gene: TRBV2
CDR3 DNA: TGCAGTGCTCGGACTAGCGGGATCAATGAGCAGTTCTTC; CDR3 protein: CSARTSGINEQFF; clone size: NA; J gene: TRBJ2-1; D gene: TRBD2; V gene: TRBV20-1
CDR3 DNA: TGTGCCAGCAGTTTAGTCAACCCTAGCGGGCGGAGATACAAGTATTTT; CDR3 protein: CASSLVNPSGRRYKYF; clone size: few; J gene: TRBJ2-3; D gene: TRBD2; V gene: TRBV28
CDR3 DNA: TGTGCCAGCAGCTTAGGGTTAGGGGGGGCACATGGCTACACCTTC; CDR3 protein: CASSLGLGGAHGYTF; clone size: NA; J gene: TRBJ1-2; D gene: NA; V gene: TRBV7-2
CDR3 DNA: TGTGCCAGCAGCGGCAACACGGGTGGCTACACCTTC; CDR3 protein: CASSGNTGGYTF; clone size: NA; J gene: TRBJ1-2; D gene: NA; V gene: TRBV9
CDR3 DNA: TGTGCCAGCAGTTTACAGGGGGCGCAGATAAATGAAAAACTGTTTTTT; CDR3 protein: CASSLQGAQINEKLFF; clone size: NA; J gene: TRBJ1-4; D gene: TRBD1; V gene: TRBV6-1
CDR3 DNA: TGTGCCAGCAGGGACTACCGGGGCACTGAAGCTTTCTTT; CDR3 protein: CASRDYRGTEAFF; clone size: few; J gene: TRBJ1-1; D gene: NA; V gene: TRBV6-1
CDR3 DNA: TGTGCCAGGGCAAGCTCGGACAGCGAAGCTTTCTTT; CDR3 protein: CARASSDSEAFF; clone size: many; J gene: TRBJ1-1; D gene: NA; V gene: TRBV2
CDR3 DNA: TGCAGCGTCCCCGGGAAGGGCGATCAGCCCCAGCATTTT; CDR3 protein: CSVPGKGDQPQHF; clone size: NA; J gene: TRBJ1-5; D gene: NA; V gene: TRBV29-1
CDR3 DNA: TGTGCCAGCAGCTGGTCCGGGACTAGCCGTCCGAGCTCCTACAATGAGCAGTTCTTC; CDR3 protein: CASSWSGTSRPSSYNEQFF; clone size: once; J gene: TRBJ2-1; D gene: TRBD2; V gene: TRBV7-8
CDR3 DNA: TGCAGCGGAGGACAGGGGAACAACTATGGCTACACCTTC; CDR3 protein: CSGGQGNNYGYTF; clone size: NA; J gene: TRBJ1-2; D gene: TRBD1; V gene: TRBV29-1
CDR3 DNA: TGTGCCAGCAGTGGAGGGGGTTCCGGGGAGCTGTTTTTT; CDR3 protein: CASSGGGSGELFF; clone size: many; J gene: TRBJ2-2; D gene: NA; V gene: TRBV28
CDR3 DNA: TGTGCCAGCAGTTATCTGACTGCCGGGGAGCTGTTTTTT; CDR3 protein: CASSYLTAGELFF; clone size: few; J gene: TRBJ2-2; D gene: NA; V gene: TRBV6-1
CDR3 DNA: TGTGCCTGGAGTGCAGGGAGCGGCTACAATGAGCAGTTCTTC; CDR3 protein: CAWSAGSGYNEQFF; clone size: few; J gene: TRBJ2-1; D gene: NA; V gene: TRBV30
CDR3 DNA: TGTGCCAGCAGTCCCGCCAGCGGACAGGAATCCTACGAGCAGTACTTC; CDR3 protein: CASSPASGQESYEQYF; clone size: NA; J gene: TRBJ2-7; D gene: TRBD1; V gene: TRBV6-1
CDR3 DNA: TGTGCCAGCAGTGAGGGACAGGGGAGGCTCTACGAGCAGTACTTC; CDR3 protein: CASSEGQGRLYEQYF; clone size: many; J gene: TRBJ2-7; D gene: TRBD1; V gene: TRBV2
CDR3 DNA: TGCGCCAGCAGTGAGTCGGAAGCAGATACACAGTATTTT; CDR3 protein: CASSESEADTQYF; clone size: NA; J gene: TRBJ2-3; D gene: NA; V gene: TRBV10-1
CDR3 DNA: TGTGCCAGCAGCCAATCCAGGGGCCTAAGAAACAATGAGCAGTTCTTC; CDR3 protein: CASSQSRGLRNNEQFF; clone size: many; J gene: TRBJ2-1; D gene: NA; V gene: TRBV14
CDR3 DNA: TGTGCCAGCTCACGAACGACAGGGAAGCAAGAGACCCAGTACTTC; CDR3 protein: CASSRTTGKQETQYF; clone size: many; J gene: TRBJ2-5; D gene: TRBD1; V gene: TRBV18
CDR3 DNA: TGTGCCAGTAGTATAGATGAGACCCAGTACTTC; CDR3 protein: CASSIDETQYF; clone size: NA; J gene: TRBJ2-5; D gene: NA; V gene: TRBV19
CDR3 DNA: TGTGCCAGCACCCCCCAAAGCGGATTCACAGATACGCAGTATTTT; CDR3 protein: CASTPQSGFTDTQYF; clone size: many; J gene: TRBJ2-3; D gene: NA; V gene: TRBV7-2
CDR3 DNA: TGTGCCATCAGTGACGGCGCGAATGAGCAGTTCTTC; CDR3 protein: CAISDGANEQFF; clone size: many; J gene: TRBJ2-1; D gene: NA; V gene: TRBV10-3
CDR3 DNA: TGTGCCACGTCCCCAAATTCGCCCTACAATGAGCAGTTCTTC; CDR3 protein: CATSPNSPYNEQFF; clone size: NA; J gene: TRBJ2-1; D gene: NA; V gene: TRBV24-1
CDR3 DNA: TGTGCCAGCAGTCAACAGGGCACAGAGACCCAGTACTTC; CDR3 protein: CASSQQGTETQYF; clone size: NA; J gene: TRBJ2-5; D gene: NA; V gene: TRBV6-2/TRBV6-3
CDR3 DNA: TGTGCCAGCAGTTTATATTACGGTAGAAATAAGAGGAACACCATATATTTT; CDR3 protein: CASSLYYGRNKRNTIYF; clone size: NA; J gene: TRBJ1-3; D gene: NA; V gene: TRBV28
CDR3 DNA: TGTGCCAGTAGTGGACAGGGGAAGGGTGGAGAGACCCAGTACTTC; CDR3 protein: CASSGQGKGGETQYF; clone size: NA; J gene: TRBJ2-5; D gene: TRBD1; V gene: TRBV19